This T cell receptor beta chain was sequenced in a study of cytomegalovirus exposure and HLA in healthy donors (dated by TCRdb to the late 2010s). Turning to the overall study: In an earlier analysis of 587 of the donors, around 300 Gb of sequence data and 117 million unique TCR beta sequences from about 179 million T cells were reported. Class I and class II HLA loci were covered by the typing at four-digit resolution. In addition to the first cohort of around 670 subjects, a separate validation cohort of under 150 different subjects was used. About 300 gigabases of sequencing data and roughly 80 million unique TCR sequences made up an early release that covered roughly 670 HLA-typed donors. A later genetic analysis took genome-wide SNP genotypes for about three fifths of the roughly 700 donors and used that subset as a discovery cohort. Every repertoire in the discovery cohort had been generated on one and the same sequencing platform. Because of strong linkage in the cohort, four to six DR-DQ haplotypes were treated as single units for association and clustering. Rather than using new phenotypic data, the later analysis identified candidate immune exposures from TCR beta sequences and from how often those sequences occurred across donors. Donor age, sex, ethnicity and CMV serostatus were compiled alongside the repertoire data. Of the 350 to 400 genotyped donors, about 84% fell in the genetic ancestry cluster associated with self-reported Caucasian donors. To predict cytomegalovirus infection status, the study brought together high-throughput TCR immunosequencing, statistical association of individual TCRs with disease status, and machine learning. The number of donors typed differed by locus, with about 629-630 for A, B, C, DRB1 and DQB1, roughly 520 for DQA1, 606 for DPA1, and under 490 for DPB1. On average, around 240,000 unique TCR beta nucleotide sequences were sequenced per donor among roughly 430 genotyped donors of the cohort, with roughly 20% of those sequences being non-productive. A later analysis re-analyzed previously published TCR beta repertoires from approximately 670 donors and added high-resolution HLA genotyping to study TCR occurrence patterns. To decide whether each TCR beta V gene segment behaved as functional or pseudogenic, an earlier analysis of nearly 600 of the donors relied on high-throughput TCR beta sequencing. The study was designed to test whether signatures of past pathogen exposure could be identified by cataloging public T cell receptors. The T cell repertoires of about 700 subjects were profiled by immunosequencing and related to cytomegalovirus serostatus.

This clone was recorded at least ten times. The target of this receptor is not known. Per-nucleotide qualities are absent, and no much larger clonotype sits a single base away. The research as a whole found: At a false discovery rate of 0.05, a later analysis linked 16,000 or so TCR beta sequences to specific HLA alleles. According to a later genetic analysis, donors in an Asian-associated ancestry cluster had fewer N-insertions in productive TCRs than the approximately 650-donor mean. In the study, roughly 160 TCR beta chains were listed as associated with cytomegalovirus. In this cohort, only TCR beta chains were sequenced, and detectable features were limited by the absence of alpha or paired-chain data. Some IMGT-functional V segments, including TRBV6-2 and TRBV6-3, could not be distinguished by the 87-base-pair reads and were therefore excluded. In an earlier analysis of more than 500 of the donors, most TCR beta V segments appeared in productive rearrangements about 87% or about 30% of the time, broadly matching IMGT annotations. Presence/absence analyses assumed roughly uniform sequencing depth across donors, an assumption that may not hold. CMV serostatus was the only immune exposure information available for the cohort. In a later analysis, TCR association rates were found to vary across HLA loci, with the most associated TCRs seen for DRB1 alleles and the fewest for HLA-C alleles. A cluster of highly shared sequence variants was judged likely to represent a technical artifact of the sequencing pipeline. In a later analysis, several top co-occurrence clusters were reported to appear linked to parvovirus B19, influenza, CMV and Epstein-Barr virus. Because counts were too low, under 20 rarely observed V segments, including chromosome 9 orphons, were left out of the earlier analysis of approximately 500 of the donors. According to the authors, the approach could potentially be generalized to other disease states and immunological phenotypes. The classifier was reported to diagnose cytomegalovirus status with high specificity and sensitivity in both the original and validation cohorts. Correlated functional status among segregating V segments might be attributable to linkage disequilibrium, but an unknown experimental factor could not be ruled out. When HLA alleles, especially DR and DQ, strongly co-occurred, attributing TCR associations to individual alleles was difficult. A further reported finding was that TCR beta sequences accurately predicted the HLA-A and HLA-B alleles for most subjects in the first cohort. HLA typing was unavailable for some donors at each locus, so association tests used only the typed subset. Compared with equally common non-associated chains, HLA-associated TCR beta chains in a later analysis were more clonally expanded and had lower generation probabilities. In vitro tests confirmed that three of the cytomegalovirus-associated TCR beta chains recognize cytomegalovirus antigens. While some public TCRs were present in many individuals, most TCR sequences turned up only very rarely across donors. A later genetic analysis associated a missense DCLRE1C variant with V-gene and J-gene trimming of TCR beta chains, and an independent cohort replicated the association. According to a later analysis, most CMV-associated TCR beta chains appeared to be HLA-restricted, and the HLA associations seemed to be driven largely by CMV exposure.

The library was built by means of the immunoSEQ multiplex PCR assay. The multiplex PCR relied on a mix of 60 forward primers for TCR Vbeta segments and 13 reverse primers for TCR Jbeta segments. The CDR3 region of rearranged TCR beta genes was amplified from genomic DNA by a multiplex PCR assay. Amplified TCR beta libraries were sequenced as 87-base-pair reads on the Illumina HiSeq System. The source study handled its data this way. Across the 700 or so repertoires, a later analysis counted some 81 million unique TCR beta chains, approximately 10 million of which were shared by at least two donors. A nearest-neighbor algorithm error-corrected the raw reads and collapsed the reads into unique sequences, merging closely related sequences to remove PCR and sequencing errors. V, D and J gene segments were assigned by aligning CDR3 sequences to IMGT reference sequences. Each retained sequence needed at least a six-nucleotide match to both a V gene segment and a J gene segment. Rearrangements were classified as productive when the CDR3 lacked stop codons and remained in frame with V and J, and all other rearrangements were classified as non-productive. CDR3 was defined by IMGT convention, running from the second conserved V-encoded cysteine to the conserved J-encoded phenylalanine. The earlier analysis of some 550 of the donors excluded any sequence lacking an unambiguous match to a single V gene segment. An earlier analysis of a few hundred of the donors classified V segments as functional when productive rearrangements were above 56.7% and as segregating when the standard deviation between donors was above 5%. A statistical classification framework was built to diagnose cytomegalovirus status from the catalog of TCR beta chain sequences. In a later analysis, V and J genes were assigned by comparing TCR nucleotide sequences against IMGT/GENE-DB human TR gene sequences. Using the TCRdist pipeline, a later analysis assigned CDR3 sequences along with most-parsimonious VDJ recombination scenarios. In a later analysis, each TCR beta chain was defined by its CDR3 amino acid sequence together with its V-gene family, and reads lacking a unique V-gene family were excluded. As a way to deal with suspected cross-contamination and a sequencing artifact, a later analysis dropped 450 to 700 nucleotide sequences that were highly shared and had low generation probability. A later analysis calculated a clonal expansion index for each public chain from normalized within-repertoire ranks of inferred template counts. In a later analysis, generation probabilities were computed using a VDJ recombination model fitted to out-of-frame rearrangements, and the results were checked against IGoR. In a later analysis, hypergeometric tests were used to score TCR-TCR, TCR-HLA and TCR-CMV co-occurrence, with a repertoire-size bias correction applied to TCR pairs. In a later analysis, false discovery rates were estimated by permuting HLA or CMV assignments 20 times. In a later analysis, co-occurring TCRs were grouped with DBSCAN, and TCRdist sequence similarity was added when clustering was performed within HLA-allele-positive subsets. Repertoires with fewer than 30,000 or more than 120,000 public chains were left out of co-occurrence clustering, as were about 5 repertoires with anomalous nucleotide sharing. The source is immuneACCESS, and TCRdb retained only in-frame sequences with V and J called. Part of the clones is not carried over; for the studies checked, unresolved V genes explain less than half of this, and the remainder is unexplained. V and J calls and clone size are as listed in that table; D and trimming were resolved from the DNA. Recorded for this sample are about 190,000 clones; more than 75% of them occurred a single time. The ten largest make up 1.6% of the sample.

The cohort comprised some 680 healthy bone marrow donors. All cohort members were sampled while nominally healthy, although unrecorded immune exposures were likely present. The donor tested CMV seronegative, placing the donor among the 352 seronegative members of the cohort. A peripheral blood sample was collected from each donor, and TCR beta sequencing was performed on peripheral blood mononuclear cells. Genomic DNA extraction from the blood cell samples was performed with the Qiagen DNeasy Blood Extraction Kit. The CDR3 goes from the cysteine to the phenylalanine over 16 residues. The only DNA kept is the CDR3, 48 bases in frame from the first base. CDR1 MGHRA and CDR2 YSYEKL are derived from the germline V gene. The germline V and J ends show losses of 4 bases and 5 bases respectively, and no gene match explains 10 bases of the junction.

This receptor was obtained from a woman between 45 and 65 years old in good health and CMV-seronegative. The sample consisted of PBMCs. The chain was built from TRBV4-1 and TRBJ2-7, with 11 middle bases fitting TRBD1. The CDR3 region has the sequence CASSRQGRTGGDEQYF. The DNA reads as follows: TGCGCCAGCAGCCGTCAAGGTAGGACAGGGGGCGACGAGCAGTACTTC.